Presented here are 3 T cell receptor beta chains from one specimen sequenced in a study of blood T cell repertoires in COVID-19. Profiling relied on immunoSEQ multiplex PCR, and the TCRdb table lists in-frame clones only, not all of them. Of around 170,000 clones detected, 65% to 90% appear once; the ten largest clones hold 1.5%. The sample taken for sequencing was peripheral blood. These receptors were taken from a human donor in a cohort sampled during active COVID-19.

The chain combines TRBV3-1 (or the pseudogene TRBV3-2) with TRBJ1-6; 9 bases map to TRBD1. The CDR3 is 16 residues long. V lost 5 bases, J lost 9 bases, and 11 bases stayed unmatched. CDR1 is LGHDT and CDR2 is YNNKEL in the germline V gene (reference sequence). CDR3 coding DNA: TGTGCCAGCAGCTCCAGAACCGGGACAGGGTTTTCACCCCTCCACTTT. Its protein product is CASSSRTGTGFSPLHF.

The V gene is TRBV6-4, the J gene TRBJ2-7, with a weak D call TRBD1 (6 bases). The CDR3 contains 10 residues. CDR1 MRHNA and CDR2 SNTAGT come from the germline V gene. This chain's CDR3 is CAQQGREQYF. CDR3 in DNA: TGTGCACAACAGGGTCGCGAGCAGTACTTC.

This clone showed up just a few times. The chain has TRBV3-1 (or the pseudogene TRBV3-2) and TRBJ1-5; D is possibly TRBD1 (6 bases). Germline V CDR1 and CDR2: LGHDT, YNNKEL (reference sequence). Trimming removed 0 bases from V and 2 bases from J, with 11 bases in between. The CDR3 totals 16 residues. The CDR3 is CASSQDGGAGNQPQHF. In DNA, the CDR3 is TGTGCCAGCAGCCAAGATGGGGGGGCTGGCAATCAGCCCCAGCATTTT.